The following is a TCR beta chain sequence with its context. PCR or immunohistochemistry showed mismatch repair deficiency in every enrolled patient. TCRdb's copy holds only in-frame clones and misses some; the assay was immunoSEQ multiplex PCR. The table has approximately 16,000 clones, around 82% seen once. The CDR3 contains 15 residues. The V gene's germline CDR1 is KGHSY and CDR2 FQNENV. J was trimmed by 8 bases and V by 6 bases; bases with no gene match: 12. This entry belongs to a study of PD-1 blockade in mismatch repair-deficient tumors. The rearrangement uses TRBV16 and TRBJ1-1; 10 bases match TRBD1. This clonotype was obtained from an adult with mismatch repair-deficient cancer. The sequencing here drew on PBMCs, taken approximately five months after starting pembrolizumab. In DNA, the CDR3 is TGTGCCAGCAGACCTATGGACAGGGGGAGTTCCGAAGCTTTCTTT. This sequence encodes CASRPMDRGSSEAFF. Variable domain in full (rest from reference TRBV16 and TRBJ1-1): GEEVAQTPKHLVRGEGQKAKLYCAPIKGHSYVFWYQQVLKNEFKFLISFQNENVFDETGMPKERFSAKCLPNSPCSLEIQATKLEDSAVYFCASRPMDRGSSEAFFGQGTRLTVV.